One and the same sample provided the 2 T cell receptor beta chains below, sequenced in a study of T cell responses to AZD1222 COVID-19 vaccine. Produced via immunoSEQ multiplex PCR; TCRdb's table is partial and in-frame only. The sample lists about 140,000 clones; about 92% were seen once. The specimen was peripheral blood, collected on day 0 of AZD1222 vaccination. These receptors were obtained from an adult in good health.

This clone was seen a single time. V is TRBV6-6 and J is TRBJ2-7; 10 bases map to TRBD1. The germline gives CDR1 MNHNY, CDR2 SVGAGI (reference sequence). J lost 4 bases, V lost 5 bases, and 5 bases had no gene match. The CDR3 has 14 amino acids. CDR3 sequence (DNA): TGTGCCAGCAGTCCGACAGGGGGCGATTACGAGCAGTACTTC. As protein: CASSPTGGDYEQYF.

The chain couples TRBV18 to TRBJ2-5, with D uncertain. V lost 2 bases, J lost 3 bases, and 7 bases lay in between. The CDR3 extends over 13 amino acids. The germline gives CDR1 KGHSH, CDR2 LQKENI. The CDR3 here is CASSPNAEETQYF. The CDR3 DNA sequence: TGTGCCAGCTCACCAAATGCGGAAGAGACCCAGTACTTC.